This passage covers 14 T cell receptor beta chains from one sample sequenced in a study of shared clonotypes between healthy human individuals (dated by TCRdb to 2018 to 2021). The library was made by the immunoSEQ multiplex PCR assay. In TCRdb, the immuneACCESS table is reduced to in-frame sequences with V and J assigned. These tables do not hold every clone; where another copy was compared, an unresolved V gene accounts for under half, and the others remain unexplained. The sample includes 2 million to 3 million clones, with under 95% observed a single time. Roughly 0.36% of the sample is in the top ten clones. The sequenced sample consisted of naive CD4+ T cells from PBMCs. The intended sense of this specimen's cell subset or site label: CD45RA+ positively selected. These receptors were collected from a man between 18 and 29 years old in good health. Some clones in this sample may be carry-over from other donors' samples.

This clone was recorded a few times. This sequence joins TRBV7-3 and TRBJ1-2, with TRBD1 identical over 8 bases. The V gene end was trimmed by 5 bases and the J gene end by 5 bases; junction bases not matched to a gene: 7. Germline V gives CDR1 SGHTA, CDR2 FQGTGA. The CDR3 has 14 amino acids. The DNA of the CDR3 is TGTGCCAGCAGCCGCGCCCGGACAGGGTATGGCTACACCTTC. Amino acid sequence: CASSRARTGYGYTF.

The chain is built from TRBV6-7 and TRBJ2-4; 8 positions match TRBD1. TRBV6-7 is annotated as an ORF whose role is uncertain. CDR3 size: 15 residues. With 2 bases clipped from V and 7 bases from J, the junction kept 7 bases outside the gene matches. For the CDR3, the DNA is TGTGCCAGCAGTTACGGACAGGGCGTGTGGAACATTCAGTACTTC. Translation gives CASSYGQGVWNIQYF.

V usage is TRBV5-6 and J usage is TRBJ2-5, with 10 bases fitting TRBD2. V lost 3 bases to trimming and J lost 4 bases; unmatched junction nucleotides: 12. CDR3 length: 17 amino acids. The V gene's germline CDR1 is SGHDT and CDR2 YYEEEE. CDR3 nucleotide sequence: TGTGCCAGCAGCTCAAGATCTTCTAGCGGGAGACGAGAGACCCAGTACTTC. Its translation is CASSSRSSSGRRETQYF.

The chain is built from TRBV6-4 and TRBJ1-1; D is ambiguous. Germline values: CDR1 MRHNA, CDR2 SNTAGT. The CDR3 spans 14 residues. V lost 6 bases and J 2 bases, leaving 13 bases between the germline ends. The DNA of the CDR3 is TGTGCCAGCAGGGCGGACGGGTTTAACACTGAAGCTTTCTTT. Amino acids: CASRADGFNTEAFF.

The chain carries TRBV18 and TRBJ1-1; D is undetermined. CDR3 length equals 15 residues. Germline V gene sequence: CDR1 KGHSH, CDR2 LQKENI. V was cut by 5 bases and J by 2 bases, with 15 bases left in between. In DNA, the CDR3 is TGTGCCAGCTCATCAGGCAGCCCCATAAACACTGAAGCTTTCTTT. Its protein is CASSSGSPINTEAFF.

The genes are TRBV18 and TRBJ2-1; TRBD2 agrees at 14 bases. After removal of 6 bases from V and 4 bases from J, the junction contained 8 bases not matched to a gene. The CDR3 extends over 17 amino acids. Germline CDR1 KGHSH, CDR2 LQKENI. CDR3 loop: CASSRLAGGPGYNEQFF. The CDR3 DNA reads TGTGCCAGCTCCCGACTAGCGGGAGGGCCGGGTTACAATGAGCAGTTCTTC.

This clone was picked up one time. Written as DNA, the CDR3 is TGTGCCAGCAGCGTAAGGACAGGGGAGAATGGCTACACCTTC. Its protein is CASSVRTGENGYTF. This chain connects TRBV6-1 to TRBJ1-2, with 9 bases that match TRBD1. CDR3 length: 14 residues. Germline V gene sequence: CDR1 MNHNS, CDR2 SASEGT. Unmatched junction bases numbered 8, after V lost 6 bases and J lost 6 bases.

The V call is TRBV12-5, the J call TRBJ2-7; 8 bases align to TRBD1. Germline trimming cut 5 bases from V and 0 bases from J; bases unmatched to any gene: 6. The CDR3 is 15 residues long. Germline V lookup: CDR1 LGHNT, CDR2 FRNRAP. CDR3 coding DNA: TGTGCTAGTGGTCTTGGGACAGGCCTCTCCTACGAGCAGTACTTC. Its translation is CASGLGTGLSYEQYF.

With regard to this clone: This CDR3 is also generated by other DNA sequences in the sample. The CDR3 DNA reads as TGCGCCAGCAGTTTAACAACAGGGAGCACTGAAGCTTTCTTT. Protein product: CASSLTTGSTEAFF. The chain uses TRBV5-1 and TRBJ1-1; maybe TRBD1 (6 bases). The CDR3 is made up of 14 amino acids. The germline CDR1 and CDR2 sequences are SGHRS and YFSETQ. The V and J ends lost 5 bases and 4 bases respectively, with 15 bases between them.

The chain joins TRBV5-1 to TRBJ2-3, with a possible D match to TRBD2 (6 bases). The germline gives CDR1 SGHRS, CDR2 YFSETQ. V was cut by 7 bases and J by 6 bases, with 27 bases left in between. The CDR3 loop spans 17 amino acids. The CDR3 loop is CASRPVAGLLGLDTQYF. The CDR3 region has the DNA TGCGCCAGCCGCCCTGTTGCGGGGTTGTTAGGTCTCGATACGCAGTATTTT.

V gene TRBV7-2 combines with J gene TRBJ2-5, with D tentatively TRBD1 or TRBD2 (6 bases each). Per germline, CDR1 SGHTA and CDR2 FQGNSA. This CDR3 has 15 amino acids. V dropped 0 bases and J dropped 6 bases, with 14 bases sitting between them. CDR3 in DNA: TGTGCCAGCAGCTTAGCGCTCTCGGGGGCGCAGACCCAGTACTTC. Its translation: CASSLALSGAQTQYF.

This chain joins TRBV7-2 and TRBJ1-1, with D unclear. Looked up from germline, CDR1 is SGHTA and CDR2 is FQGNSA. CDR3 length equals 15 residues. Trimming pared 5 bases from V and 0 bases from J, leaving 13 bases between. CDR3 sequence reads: CASSPHGAMNTEAFF. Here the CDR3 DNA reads TGTGCCAGCAGCCCCCACGGAGCGATGAACACTGAAGCTTTCTTT.

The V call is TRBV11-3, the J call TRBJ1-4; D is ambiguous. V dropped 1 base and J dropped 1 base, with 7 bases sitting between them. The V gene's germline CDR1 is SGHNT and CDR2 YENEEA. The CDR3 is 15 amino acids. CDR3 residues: CASSLGNKTNEKLFF. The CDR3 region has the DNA TGTGCCAGCAGCTTAGGCAACAAAACTAATGAAAAACTGTTTTTT.

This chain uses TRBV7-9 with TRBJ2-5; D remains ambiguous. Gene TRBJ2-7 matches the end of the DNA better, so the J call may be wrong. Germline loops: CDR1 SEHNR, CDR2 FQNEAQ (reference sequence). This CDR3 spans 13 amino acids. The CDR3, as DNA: TGTGCCAGCAGCTTAGGTTTGGTCGGCGAGCAGTACTTC. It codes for CASSLGLVGEQYF.